The next 20 T cell receptor beta chains were all read from a single sample in a study of blood T cell repertoires in COVID-19. The data were produced by immunoSEQ multiplex PCR, yet TCRdb's version contains in-frame clones alone and is incomplete. This sample has some 170,000 clones, with approximately 80% found just once. The sequenced material came from PBMCs or T cells enriched from blood (not recorded which). The receptors derive from a man aged 50 to 59 who had recovered from COVID-19.

V and J are TRBV2 and TRBJ1-3; TRBD1 is a possible D gene (5 bases). Trimming removed 2 bases at V and 3 bases at J, with 8 bases between. Looked up from germline, CDR1 is SNHLY and CDR2 is FYNNEI. The CDR3 loop spans 14 amino acids. The CDR3 spells CASSEQGGGNTIYF. The CDR3 DNA reads TGTGCCAGCAGTGAACAGGGTGGTGGAAACACCATATATTTT.

The chain combines TRBV6-1 with TRBJ2-7; 7 bases fit TRBD1. V shed 3 bases and J 6 bases; nucleotides not matched to a gene: 5. This CDR3 is built from 13 residues. The germline gives CDR1 MNHNS, CDR2 SASEGT. The CDR3 sequence is CASSDHRGREQYF. The DNA of the CDR3 is TGTGCCAGCAGTGATCACAGGGGTCGCGAGCAGTACTTC.

This clone was seen more than once but under ten times. The CDR3 DNA reads TGTGCCAGCAGCAGAAAGCGGGGGGACAACACCGGGGAGCTGTTTTTT. Translation gives CASSRKRGDNTGELFF. This chain joins TRBV7-9 and TRBJ2-2; the match to TRBD2 covers 9 bases. There are 16 residues in the CDR3. CDR1 is SEHNR and CDR2 is FQNEAQ in the germline V gene (reference sequence). V lost 5 bases, J lost 2 bases, and 6 bases stayed unmatched.

The table lists this clone with a few counts. This rearrangement joins TRBV18 to TRBJ1-1, with a weak D call TRBD1 (6 bases). Germline V gene lookup returns CDR1 KGHSH and CDR2 LQKENI. V lost 3 bases to trimming and J lost 5 bases, with 7 bases between them. CDR3 length: 12 amino acids. Here the CDR3 reads CASSPQGTEAFF. CDR3 nucleotide sequence: TGTGCCAGCTCACCCCAGGGGACTGAAGCTTTCTTT.

This clone was recorded once. J is TRBJ2-6 and V is TRBV6-5; TRBD1 might be the D (5 bases). The V and J ends lost 2 bases and 4 bases respectively, with 12 bases between them. Germline CDR1 reads MNHEY; CDR2 reads SVGAGI. The CDR3 runs to 16 residues. CDR3 loop: CASSYAQGSGANVLTF. In DNA, the CDR3 is TGTGCCAGCAGTTACGCTCAGGGATCCGGGGCCAACGTCCTGACTTTC.

The V and J genes are TRBV7-2 and TRBJ2-7; a possible D gene is TRBD1 (6 bases). Deletions cut 5 bases from V and 0 bases from J, with 14 bases between. Germline V gives CDR1 SGHTA, CDR2 FQGNSA. This CDR3 has 15 amino acids. CDR3 nucleotide sequence: TGTGCCAGCAGCCCAGACAGGCAGAGCTCCTACGAGCAGTACTTC. This gives the protein CASSPDRQSSYEQYF.

The chain couples TRBV10-3 to TRBJ1-4, with a possible D match to TRBD1 (6 bases). The germline V and J ends were trimmed by 7 bases and 7 bases, with 13 bases remaining between them. The CDR3 is 13 residues long. Germline CDR1 ENHRY, CDR2 SYGVKD. The CDR3 loop reads CAITGEWGEKLFF. CDR3 DNA sequence: TGTGCCATCACAGGGGAATGGGGTGAAAAACTGTTTTTT.

The CDR3 region has the DNA TGTGCCAGCTCACCGCCGGACAGGGGGGGAGATGAAAAACTGTTTTTT. Amino acids: CASSPPDRGGDEKLFF. This chain uses TRBV18 with TRBJ1-4, with 10 bases identical to TRBD1. The CDR3 loop spans 16 amino acids. V shed 3 bases, J shed 6 bases, and the junction held 7 bases outside the gene matches. Germline CDR1 KGHSH, CDR2 LQKENI.

The rearrangement joins TRBV6-5 to TRBJ1-2, with D unresolved. The V gene's germline CDR1 is MNHEY and CDR2 SVGAGI. The V and J ends lost 10 bases and 1 base respectively, with 16 bases between them. This CDR3 has 14 residues. CDR3: CATSGSRGNYGYTF. In DNA, the CDR3 is TGTGCCACCTCAGGATCCCGGGGTAACTATGGCTACACCTTC.

This clone was detected only a few times. The V gene is TRBV6-5, the J gene TRBJ1-4, with 7 bases matching TRBD1. This CDR3 comprises 13 residues. V trimming: 6 bases; J trimming: 14 bases; junction bases outside the gene matches: 12. Germline loops: CDR1 MNHEY, CDR2 SVGAGI. The CDR3 here is CASRIDREDKLFF. Here the CDR3 DNA reads TGTGCCAGCAGAATCGACAGGGAAGATAAGCTGTTTTTT.

V and J are TRBV7-2 and TRBJ2-3; D unclear. This CDR3 spans 12 amino acids. Deletions cut 4 bases from V and 7 bases from J, with 9 bases between. The V gene's germline CDR1 is SGHTA and CDR2 FQGNSA. CDR3 bases: TGTGCCAGCAGCTCCGCGAGCAATACGCAGTATTTT. Protein: CASSSASNTQYF.

This clone turned up a few times. This chain joins TRBV10-2 and TRBJ1-5; D is possibly TRBD1 (6 bases). CDR1 and CDR2 (germline): WSHSY, SAAADI. V was pared by 4 bases and J by 9 bases, with 16 bases between. There are 14 residues in the CDR3. The CDR3 region has the DNA TGCGCCAGCAGTGTATACAGGGATTATGGGCCCCAGCATTTT. Its protein is CASSVYRDYGPQHF.

The chain is built from TRBV7-8 and TRBJ2-5, with D perhaps matching TRBD1 (5 bases). V lost 0 bases to trimming and J lost 5 bases, with 16 bases between them. This CDR3 spans 16 amino acids. Germline assignment: CDR1 SGHVS and CDR2 FQNEAQ. CDR3 coding DNA: TGTGCCAGCAGCTTAGCCGTCGACCCGTGGGGCGAGACCCAGTACTTC. Translation gives CASSLAVDPWGETQYF. Filled out from reference TRBV7-8 and TRBJ2-5, the complete variable domain reads GAGVSQSPRYKVAKRGQDVALRCDPISGHVSLFWYQQALGQGPEFLTYFQNEAQLDKSGLPSDRFFAERPEGSVSTLKIQRTQQEDSAVYLCASSLAVDPWGETQYFGPGTRLLVL.

A word on this clone: Other DNA sequences in this sample translate to the same CDR3. J is TRBJ2-7 and V is TRBV5-6; D possibly corresponds to TRBD1 (5 bases). This CDR3 is built from 12 residues. Between the trimmed V and J ends, which lost 1 base and 5 bases, there was a span of 7 bases. Per the germline V gene, CDR1 is SGHDT and CDR2 is YYEEEE. The CDR3 protein is CASSLQGDEQYF. In DNA, the CDR3 is TGTGCCAGCAGCTTGCAGGGCGACGAGCAGTACTTC. Complete variable domain (other parts from reference TRBV5-6 and TRBJ2-7): DAGVTQSPTHLIKTRGQQVTLRCSPKSGHDTVSWYQQALGQGPQFIFQYYEEEERQRGNFPDRFSGHQFPNYSSELNVNALLLGDSALYLCASSLQGDEQYFGPGTRLTVT.

This chain uses TRBV7-2 with TRBJ1-2; maybe TRBD1 (6 bases). The CDR3 sequence is 13 residues long. Trimming removed 4 bases from V and 3 bases from J, with 9 bases in between. Germline V lookup: CDR1 SGHTA, CDR2 FQGNSA. In nucleotides, the CDR3 is TGTGCCAGCAGCTCGCCAGGGGACTATGGCTACACCTTC. Translating it yields CASSSPGDYGYTF.

The CDR3 coding sequence is TGCGCCAGCAGCCAAGAGGGGCGCAACTCTGGAAACACCATATATTTT. The encoded protein is CASSQEGRNSGNTIYF. J is TRBJ1-3 and V is TRBV4-1, with D possibly TRBD1 on 5 matching bases. V gave up 0 bases and J gave up 0 bases, with 9 bases separating them. Germline V CDR1 and CDR2: MGHRA, YSYEKL. The CDR3 consists of 16 residues.

The rearrangement joins TRBV28 to TRBJ1-1; possible D gene TRBD1, 6 bases. The ends were cut back, 1 base at V and 4 bases at J, with 7 bases in the middle. Germline values: CDR1 MDHEN, CDR2 SYDVKM. There are 13 residues in the CDR3. The CDR3 DNA reads TGTGCCAGCAGTTTATACAGGGCCACTGAAGCTTTCTTT. Translating it yields CASSLYRATEAFF.

The chain employs TRBV5-1 and TRBJ2-1; D unclear. This CDR3 is built from 13 residues. Germline lookup yields CDR1 SGHRS and CDR2 YFSETQ. Deletions cut 2 bases from V and 0 bases from J, with 3 bases between. The CDR3 DNA is TGCGCCAGCAGCTTCTACTCCTACAATGAGCAGTTCTTC. This encodes CASSFYSYNEQFF.

The chain employs TRBV12-3 or TRBV12-4 and TRBJ1-2; D possibly corresponds to TRBD1 (5 bases). The CDR3 contains 13 residues. The ends were cut back, 3 bases at V and 3 bases at J, with 8 bases in the middle. CDR3 sequence reads: CASSFGGYYGYTF. The CDR3 DNA is TGTGCCAGCAGTTTCGGGGGTTACTATGGCTACACCTTC.

The chain links TRBV5-1 to TRBJ1-1, with D unresolved. Germline V gives CDR1 SGHRS, CDR2 YFSETQ. The germline V and J ends were trimmed by 0 bases and 4 bases, with 10 bases remaining between them. This CDR3 has 14 residues. In nucleotides, the CDR3 is TGCGCCAGCAGCTTGGTTGGGGAGAGCACTGAAGCTTTCTTT. It is translated as CASSLVGESTEAFF.